The 30 T cell receptor beta chains listed next were all sequenced from one sample in a study of blood T cell repertoires in COVID-19. Measured with immunoSEQ multiplex PCR; TCRdb has only the in-frame clones, and not every one. Found here are about 150,000 clones, approximately 85% of them singletons; the top ten hold 0.63%. Specimen: peripheral blood. The source is a man in his 60s with COVID-19, enrolled during active disease.

The chain joins TRBV9 to TRBJ2-2; the D is unclear. Germline V CDR1 and CDR2: SGDLS, YYNGEE. CDR3 size: 13 residues. V was pared by 0 bases and J by 3 bases, with 3 bases between. DNA of the CDR3: TGTGCCAGCAGCGTAGTCTACACCGGGGAGCTGTTTTTT. Residues: CASSVVYTGELFF. Complete variable domain (other parts from reference TRBV9 and TRBJ2-2): DSGVTQTPKHLITATGQRVTLRCSPRSGDLSVYWYQQSLDQGLQFLIQYYNGEERAKGNILERFSAQQFPDLHSELNLSSLELGDSALYFCASSVVYTGELFFGEGSRLTVL.

The genes are TRBV5-1 and TRBJ1-1; D is unclear. The CDR3 is 15 residues long. The V gene's germline CDR1 is SGHRS and CDR2 YFSETQ. The V end lost 1 base, the J end lost 0 bases, and 10 bases lay between the germline ends. The CDR3 spells CASSLRRSMNTEAFF. CDR3 coding DNA: TGCGCCAGCAGCTTGCGCAGATCAATGAACACTGAAGCTTTCTTT.

The V call is TRBV3-1 (or the pseudogene TRBV3-2), the J call TRBJ1-3; maybe TRBD1 (6 bases). The CDR3 is 17 residues long. Trimming removed 1 base from V and 3 bases from J, with 16 bases in between. CDR1 is LGHDT, CDR2 YNNKEL, per germline (reference sequence). CDR3 region: CASSQGRSGGRGNTIYF. In DNA, the CDR3 is TGTGCCAGCAGCCAAGGCCGATCGGGGGGCCGTGGAAACACCATATATTTT.

This clone was observed a handful of times. J is TRBJ2-1 and V is TRBV7-9, with D maybe TRBD1 (6 bases). Germline values: CDR1 SEHNR, CDR2 FQNEAQ (reference sequence). The CDR3 covers 16 residues. V was shortened by 8 bases and J by 1 base, with 18 bases between the two germline ends. CDR3 sequence reads: CASSFGGGRSYNEQFF. Here the CDR3 DNA reads TGTGCCAGCTCATTTGGTGGGGGCCGATCCTACAATGAGCAGTTCTTC. Complete variable domain (other parts from reference TRBV7-9 and TRBJ2-1): DTGVSQNPRHKITKRGQNVTFRCDPISEHNRLYWYRQTLGQGPEFLTYFQNEAQLEKSRLLSDRFSAERPKGSFSTLEIQRTEQGDSAMYLCASSFGGGRSYNEQFFGPGTRLTVL.

The rearrangement joins TRBV5-1 to TRBJ2-3; D call uncertain. The length of the CDR3 is 12 residues. The V gene's germline CDR1 is SGHRS and CDR2 YFSETQ. With 5 bases removed from V and 4 bases from J, the gap between germline ends came to 8 bases. The chain's CDR3 is CASSEPADTQYF. The CDR3 nucleotides read TGCGCCAGCAGTGAACCGGCAGATACGCAGTATTTT.

The chain uses TRBV6-6 and TRBJ1-6; 8 bases agree with TRBD1. CDR1 is MNHNY and CDR2 is SVGAGI in the germline V gene (reference sequence). The junction had 6 bases not matched to a gene; V was cut back by 4 bases and J by 7 bases. The CDR3 is 15 residues long. CDR3 protein: CASSWGQAANSPLHF. The CDR3 DNA follows: TGTGCCAGCAGTTGGGGACAGGCCGCCAATTCACCCCTCCACTTT.

The J gene is TRBJ2-1, the V gene TRBV7-9; TRBD2 agrees at 11 bases. Germline V lookup: CDR1 SEHNR, CDR2 FQNEAQ (reference sequence). This CDR3 is built from 15 residues. V was pared by 4 bases and J by 9 bases, with 8 bases of the junction left unmatched. Here the CDR3 DNA reads TGTGCCAGCAGCTCACCCGGGACTAGCGGTCCTGAGCAGTTCTTC. The encoded protein is CASSSPGTSGPEQFF.

This clone appeared a single time. The rearrangement uses TRBV20-1 and TRBJ1-5; 7 bases line up with TRBD1. V lost 3 bases to trimming and J lost 3 bases; unmatched junction nucleotides: 5. Per the germline V gene, CDR1 is DFQATT and CDR2 is SNEGSKA (reference sequence). The CDR3 has 14 amino acids. CDR3 residues: CSASKTGTNQPQHF. CDR3 DNA: TGCAGTGCTAGTAAGACAGGGACCAATCAGCCCCAGCATTTT.

The chain has TRBV29-1 and TRBJ2-7; 9 nucleotides agree with TRBD1. CDR1 SQVTM and CDR2 ANQGSEA come from the germline V gene. The CDR3 sequence is 14 residues long. J was trimmed by 1 base and V by 6 bases; bases with no gene match: 7. The CDR3 spells CSVDGTGSSYEQYF. Here the CDR3 DNA reads TGCAGCGTGGACGGGACAGGGTCATCCTACGAGCAGTACTTC.

V and J are TRBV3-1 (or the pseudogene TRBV3-2) and TRBJ1-2, with D unclear. V lost 5 bases, J lost 2 bases, and 12 bases lay in between. The CDR3 is 14 residues long. CDR1 and CDR2 (germline): LGHDT, YNNKEL (reference sequence). CDR3 region: CASSERTGNYGYTF. For the CDR3, the DNA is TGTGCCAGCAGCGAAAGGACGGGGAACTATGGCTACACCTTC.

J is TRBJ2-7 and V is TRBV16, with TRBD1 identical over 9 bases. Germline V CDR1 and CDR2: KGHSY, FQNENV. Losses at the gene ends were 4 bases for V and 2 bases for J; bases not matched to a gene: 9. This CDR3 spans 16 amino acids. CDR3: CASSPPPGQGPYEQYF. For the CDR3, the DNA is TGTGCCAGCAGCCCGCCTCCGGGACAGGGTCCCTACGAGCAGTACTTC.

The chain joins TRBV7-6 to TRBJ2-3; D ambiguous. The V and J ends lost 2 bases and 5 bases respectively, with 8 bases between them. This CDR3 is built from 13 residues. Germline CDR1 SGHVS, CDR2 FNYEAQ. Written as DNA, the CDR3 is TGTGCCAGCAGCTTAAGCAACGTAGATACGCAGTATTTT. It specifies CASSLSNVDTQYF.

A few counts support this clone. The chain is built from TRBV18 and TRBJ1-1, with 7 bases that match TRBD1. Germline CDR1 and CDR2: KGHSH and LQKENI. CDR3 length: 13 amino acids. V lost 2 bases and J lost 10; bases outside the gene matches: 7. In DNA, the CDR3 is TGTGCCAGCTCACCAGGACAGGAGGAATCAGCTTTCTTT. As protein: CASSPGQEESAFF.

This sequence joins TRBV18 and TRBJ2-3; tentatively, D is TRBD2 (6 bases). The V end was cut by 3 bases, the J end by 1 base, with 11 bases between. The CDR3 runs 15 residues. In germline, CDR1 is KGHSH, CDR2 LQKENI. The CDR3 bases are TGTGCCAGCTCACCGGGCGGGACCGGCACAGATACGCAGTATTTT. It specifies CASSPGGTGTDTQYF.

The chain links TRBV15 to TRBJ1-3, with 8 bases lining up with TRBD1. From germline, CDR1 is LNHNV and CDR2 YYDKDF (reference sequence). CDR3 length: 19 amino acids. The V segment lost 8 bases and the J segment 2 bases; nucleotides outside the gene matches: 20. The CDR3 sequence is CATLFIPGQALFAGNTIYF. DNA of the CDR3: TGTGCCACCCTTTTTATTCCGGGACAGGCCTTGTTCGCTGGAAACACCATATATTTT. The full variable domain, rest sourced from reference TRBV15 and TRBJ1-3, is DAMVIQNPRYQVTQFGKPVTLSCSQTLNHNVMYWYQQKSSQAPKLLFHYYDKDFNNEADTPDNFQSRRPNTSFCFLDIRSPGLGDTAMYLCATLFIPGQALFAGNTIYFGEGSWLTVV.

This clone was observed a single time. The rearrangement uses TRBV5-4 and TRBJ2-2, with a tentative D call TRBD2 (6 bases). In germline, CDR1 is SGHNT, CDR2 YYREEE (reference sequence). This CDR3 has 15 amino acids. Trimming pared 4 bases from V and 5 bases from J, leaving 15 bases between. The CDR3 sequence is CASSNPGSPTGELFF. DNA of the CDR3: TGTGCCAGCAGCAACCCCGGGAGCCCGACCGGGGAGCTGTTTTTT.

Here the CDR3 reads CASSPGATNEKLFF. The DNA for the CDR3 is TGTGCCAGCTCACCGGGCGCAACTAATGAAAAACTGTTTTTT. This sequence joins TRBV18 and TRBJ1-4, with D unclear. The V gene lost 3 bases and the J gene lost 0 bases, with 5 bases spanning the gap. The germline V gene has CDR1 KGHSH and CDR2 LQKENI. This CDR3 has 14 amino acids.

This clone was seen more than once but under ten times. This chain links TRBV7-2 with TRBJ1-2; no reliable D call. CDR1 and CDR2 from the germline V gene are SGHTA and FQGNSA. The CDR3 spans 12 residues. Trimming shortened V by 4 bases and J by 8 bases, and 11 bases separated the two germline ends. CDR3 sequence: CASSSRTRGYTF. The CDR3 nucleotides read TGTGCCAGCAGCTCCCGGACTCGGGGCTACACCTTC.

J is TRBJ2-7 and V is TRBV6-5; 7 nucleotides line up with TRBD2. Germline V gene lookup returns CDR1 MNHEY and CDR2 SVGAGI. This CDR3 spans 15 amino acids. Unmatched junction bases numbered 11, after V lost 2 bases and J lost 7 bases. The CDR3 region is CASSYTNSGGGEQYF. Here the CDR3 DNA reads TGTGCCAGCAGTTACACTAATTCGGGGGGAGGAGAGCAGTACTTC.

The V gene is TRBV6-4, the J gene TRBJ1-6; tentative D call: TRBD1 (6 bases). V shed 7 bases and J shed 8 bases, with 21 bases lying between them. The CDR3 contains 16 residues. Germline V CDR1 and CDR2: MRHNA, SNTAGT. The CDR3: CASKGGEGRWDSPLHF. CDR3 nucleotide sequence: TGTGCCAGCAAAGGGGGGGAGGGCAGATGGGATTCACCCCTCCACTTT.

The V and J genes are TRBV27 and TRBJ1-2; TRBD1 agrees at 7 bases. The CDR3 is 14 amino acids. CDR1 is MNHEY, CDR2 SMNVEV, per germline (reference sequence). J gave up 4 bases and V 5 bases, and 7 bases lay outside the gene matches. The CDR3 DNA reads TGTGCCAGCAGTCCCTCGGGACAGTTCTATGGCTACACCTTC. Translation: CASSPSGQFYGYTF.

This clone occurred a few times. The chain couples TRBV5-1 to TRBJ2-7, with D tentatively TRBD1 (5 bases). CDR1 and CDR2 (germline): SGHRS, YFSETQ. The CDR3 consists of 14 residues. V lost 5 bases and J 2 bases, leaving 14 bases between the germline ends. CDR3 sequence: CASSAREKTYEQYF. In DNA, the CDR3 is TGCGCCAGCAGTGCCAGGGAAAAAACCTACGAGCAGTACTTC.

The table lists this clone with a few counts. This sequence joins TRBV4-2 and TRBJ1-5; maybe TRBD1 (5 bases). From germline, CDR1 is LGHNA and CDR2 YNFKEQ. V was shortened by 4 bases and J by 4 bases, with 17 bases between the two germline ends. The CDR3 has 16 amino acids. CDR3 DNA: TGTGCCAGCAGCCCCAATGGCGAGACAGCTAATCAGCCCCAGCATTTT. This translates into CASSPNGETANQPQHF.

This chain uses TRBV6-5 with TRBJ1-2; D gene unclear. V lost 8 bases and J 1 base, leaving 8 bases between the germline ends. Germline CDR1 reads MNHEY; CDR2 reads SVGAGI. This CDR3 is built from 12 residues. CDR3 residues: CASQEVNYGYTF. In DNA form, the CDR3 reads TGTGCCAGCCAGGAGGTTAACTATGGCTACACCTTC.

Here the CDR3 DNA reads TGTGCCACCAGCAGACACACAGGGGTCGCGAGAGATGGCTACACCTTC. The encoded protein is CATSRHTGVARDGYTF. The V gene is TRBV15, the J gene TRBJ1-2; 7 bases match TRBD1. The J segment lost 6 bases and the V segment lost 2 bases, leaving 12 bases of the junction unmatched. The CDR3 contains 16 residues. The germline CDR1 and CDR2 sequences are LNHNV and YYDKDF (reference sequence). Full variable domain (remainder filled in from reference TRBV15 and TRBJ1-2): DAMVIQNPRYQVTQFGKPVTLSCSQTLNHNVMYWYQQKSSQAPKLLFHYYDKDFNNEADTPDNFQSRRPNTSFCFLDIRSPGLGDTAMYLCATSRHTGVARDGYTFGSGTRLTVV.

This sequence joins TRBV18 and TRBJ2-7, with D possibly being TRBD2 (6 bases). Per the germline V gene, CDR1 is KGHSH and CDR2 is LQKENI. This CDR3 comprises 14 residues. Trimming took 0 bases from V and 5 from J, leaving 11 bases between them. The CDR3: CASSPPNGGHEQYF. As DNA, the CDR3 is TGTGCCAGCTCACCACCGAACGGGGGTCACGAGCAGTACTTC.

The genes are TRBV19 and TRBJ2-7, with 7 bases fitting TRBD1. This CDR3 region has 15 residues. Germline V lookup: CDR1 LNHDA, CDR2 SQIVND (reference sequence). The V and J ends lost 2 bases and 1 base, in that order; junction bases with no gene match: 5. CDR3 coding DNA: TGTGCCAGTAGTATATCGGCAGGGGGTTCCTACGAGCAGTACTTC. It encodes CASSISAGGSYEQYF.

The chain employs TRBV6-6 and TRBJ1-4; no reliable D call. The CDR3 consists of 15 residues. Trimming cost V 2 bases and J 3 bases, with 10 bases left between them. Germline CDR1 MNHNY, CDR2 SVGAGI (reference sequence). The CDR3 DNA reads TGTGCCAGCAGTTACGTGGCTTTGTCTAATGAAAAACTGTTTTTT. This encodes CASSYVALSNEKLFF.

This clone has only one observation. The gene calls are TRBV11-3 and TRBJ2-7, with 7 bases fitting TRBD1. The germline V gene has CDR1 SGHNT and CDR2 YENEEA. The CDR3 totals 13 residues. After removal of 4 bases from V and 2 bases from J, the junction contained 2 bases not matched to a gene. Here the CDR3 reads CASSSGQTYEQYF. The CDR3, as DNA: TGTGCCAGCAGCTCGGGACAGACCTACGAGCAGTACTTC.

The chain carries TRBV5-1 and TRBJ2-3; the D gene is possibly TRBD1 (6 bases). The CDR3 has 14 residues. Germline CDR1 is SGHRS and CDR2 is YFSETQ. Between the trimmed V and J ends, which lost 4 bases and 1 base, there was a span of 10 bases. The CDR3 protein is CASSKDSGTDTQYF. CDR3 DNA: TGCGCCAGCAGCAAGGACAGTGGCACAGATACGCAGTATTTT. Full variable domain (missing parts from reference TRBV5-1 and TRBJ2-3): KAGVTQTPRYLIKTRGQQVTLSCSPISGHRSVSWYQQTPGQGLQFLFEYFSETQRNKGNFPGRFSGRQFSNSRSEMNVSTLELGDSALYLCASSKDSGTDTQYFGPGTRLTVL.